Here is one T cell receptor (beta chain) with its context. V lost 5 bases and J 4 bases, leaving 10 bases between the germline ends. CDR3 length: 13 residues. Germline loops: CDR1 SGHTA, CDR2 FQGTGA. Genomic DNA of every subset was divided equally among multiple immunoSEQ plates. Replicate PCRs run on sorted subsets employed approximately 0.2 ug DNA, 25,000 to 35,000 T cell genomes. Assay: immunoSEQ multiplex PCR; the TCRdb copy retains only in-frame clones and omits some. This table holds over 2,000,000 clones, over 85% found once. The entry originates in a study of shared clonotypes between healthy human individuals. The naive CD8 subset, CD45RO-negative cells positively selected for CCR7, excluded terminally differentiated effector memory CD45RA+ cells. Each of the donors was a healthy adult who was HIV-negative and had not had a recent acute infection or vaccination. Nashville, Tennessee was home to all donors, each a Caucasian adult.

The sequence derives from a man aged 18 to 35 in good health. Some clones in this sample may be carry-over from other donors' samples. Sequencing was done on a sample of naive CD8+ T cells from PBMCs. The chain is built from TRBV7-3 and TRBJ2-3; no clear D. Here the CDR3 DNA reads TGTGCCAGCAGCCGCCTATCGGCAGATACGCAGTATTTT. Amino acids: CASSRLSADTQYF.